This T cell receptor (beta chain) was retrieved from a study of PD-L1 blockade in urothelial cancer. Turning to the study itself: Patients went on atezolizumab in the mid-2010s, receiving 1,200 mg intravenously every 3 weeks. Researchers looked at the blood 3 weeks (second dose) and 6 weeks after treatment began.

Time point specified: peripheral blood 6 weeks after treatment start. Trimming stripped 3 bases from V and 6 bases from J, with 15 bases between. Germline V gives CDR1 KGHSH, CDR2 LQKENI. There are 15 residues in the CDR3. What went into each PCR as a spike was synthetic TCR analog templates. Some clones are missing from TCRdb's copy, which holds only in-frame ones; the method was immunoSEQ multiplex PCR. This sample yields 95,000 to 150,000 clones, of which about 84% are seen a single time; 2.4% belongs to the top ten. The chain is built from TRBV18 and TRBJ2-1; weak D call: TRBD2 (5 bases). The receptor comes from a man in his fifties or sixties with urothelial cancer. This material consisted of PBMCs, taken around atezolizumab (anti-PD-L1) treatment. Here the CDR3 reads CASSPGIVGGNEQFF. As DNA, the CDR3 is TGTGCCAGCTCACCCGGGATAGTTGGTGGCAATGAGCAGTTCTTC.